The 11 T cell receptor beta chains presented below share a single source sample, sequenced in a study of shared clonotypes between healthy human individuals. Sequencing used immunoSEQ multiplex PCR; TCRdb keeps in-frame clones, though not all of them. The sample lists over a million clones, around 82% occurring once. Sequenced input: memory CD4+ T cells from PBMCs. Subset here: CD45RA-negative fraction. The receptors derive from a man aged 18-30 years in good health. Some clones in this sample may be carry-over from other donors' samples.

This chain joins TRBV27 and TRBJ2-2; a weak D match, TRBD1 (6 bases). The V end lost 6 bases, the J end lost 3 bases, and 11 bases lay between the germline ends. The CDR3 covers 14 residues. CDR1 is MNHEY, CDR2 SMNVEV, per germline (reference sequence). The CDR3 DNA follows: TGTGCCAGCAGGCGAGAGGGGGACACCGGGGAGCTGTTTTTT. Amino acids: CASRREGDTGELFF.

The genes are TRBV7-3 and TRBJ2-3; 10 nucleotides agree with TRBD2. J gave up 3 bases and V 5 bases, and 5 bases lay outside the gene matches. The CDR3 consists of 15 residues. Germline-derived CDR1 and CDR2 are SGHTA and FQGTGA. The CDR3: CASSLLAGVTDTQYF. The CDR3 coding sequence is TGTGCCAGCAGCCTTCTAGCGGGAGTAACAGATACGCAGTATTTT.

CDR3 amino acids: CSVRIAMNTEAFF. As DNA, the CDR3 is TGCAGCGTCCGCATAGCCATGAACACTGAAGCTTTCTTT. The chain is built from TRBV29-1 and TRBJ1-1; D is undetermined. The CDR3 is 13 amino acids. The germline V gene has CDR1 SQVTM and CDR2 ANQGSEA. Trimming cost V 6 bases and J 0 bases, with 11 bases left between them.

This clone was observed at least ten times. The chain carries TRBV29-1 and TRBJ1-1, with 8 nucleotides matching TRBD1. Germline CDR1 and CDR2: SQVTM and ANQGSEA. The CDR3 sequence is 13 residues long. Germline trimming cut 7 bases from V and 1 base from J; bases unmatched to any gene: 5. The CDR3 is CSGRTGRNTEAFF. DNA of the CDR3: TGCAGCGGACGGACAGGGCGGAACACTGAAGCTTTCTTT. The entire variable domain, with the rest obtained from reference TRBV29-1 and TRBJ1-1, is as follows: SAVISQKPSRDICQRGTSLTIQCQVDSQVTMMFWYRQQPGQSLTLIATANQGSEATYESGFVIDKFPISRPNLTFSTLTVSNMSPEDSSIYLCSGRTGRNTEAFFGQGTRLTVV.

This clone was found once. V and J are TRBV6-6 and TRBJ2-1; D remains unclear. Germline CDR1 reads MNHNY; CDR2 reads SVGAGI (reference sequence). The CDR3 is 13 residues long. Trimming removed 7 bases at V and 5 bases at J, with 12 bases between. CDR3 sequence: CASTRPKNNEQFF. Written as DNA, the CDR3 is TGTGCCAGCACCAGACCAAAAAACAATGAGCAGTTCTTC.

The CDR3 nucleotides read TGTGCCAGCAGTGAAGCCTGGACTAGCGTGCCCTACGAGCAGTACTTC. Translating gives CASSEAWTSVPYEQYF. The gene calls are TRBV6-1 and TRBJ2-7; 9 bases align to TRBD2. The CDR3 has 16 amino acids. Per the germline V gene, CDR1 is MNHNS and CDR2 is SASEGT. With V trimmed by 0 bases and J by 2 bases, 5 bases remained unmatched.

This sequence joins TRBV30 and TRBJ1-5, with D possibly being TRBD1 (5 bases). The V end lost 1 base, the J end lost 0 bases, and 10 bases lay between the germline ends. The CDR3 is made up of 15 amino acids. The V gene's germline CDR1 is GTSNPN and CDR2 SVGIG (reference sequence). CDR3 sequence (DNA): TGTGCCTGGAGTGCAGGACATAATAGCAATCAGCCCCAGCATTTT. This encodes CAWSAGHNSNQPQHF.

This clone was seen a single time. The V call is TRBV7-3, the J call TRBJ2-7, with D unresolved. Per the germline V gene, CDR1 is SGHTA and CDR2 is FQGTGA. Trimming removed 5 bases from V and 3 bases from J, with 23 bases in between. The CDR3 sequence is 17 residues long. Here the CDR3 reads CASSRSLRLLGLYEQYF. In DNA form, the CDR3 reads TGTGCCAGCAGCCGATCCCTCCGGCTTTTGGGTCTCTACGAGCAGTACTTC.

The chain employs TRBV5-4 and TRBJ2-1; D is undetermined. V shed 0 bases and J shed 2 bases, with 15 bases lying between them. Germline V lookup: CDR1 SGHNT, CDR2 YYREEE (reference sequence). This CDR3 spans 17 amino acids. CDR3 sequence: CASSLAGARPTYNEQFF. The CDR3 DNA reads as TGTGCCAGCAGCTTGGCCGGCGCTAGGCCCACCTACAATGAGCAGTTCTTC.

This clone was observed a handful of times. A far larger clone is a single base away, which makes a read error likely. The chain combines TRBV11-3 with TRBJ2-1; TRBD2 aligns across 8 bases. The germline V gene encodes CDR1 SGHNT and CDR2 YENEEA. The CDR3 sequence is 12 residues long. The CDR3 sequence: CASSAGGNERFF. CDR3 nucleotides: TGTGCCAGCAGCGCGGGGGGCAATGAGCGGTTCTTC.

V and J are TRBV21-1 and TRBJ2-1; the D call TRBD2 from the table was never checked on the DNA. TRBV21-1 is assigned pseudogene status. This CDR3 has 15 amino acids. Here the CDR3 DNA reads TGTGCCAGCAGCAAGTCCGCGGGAGGAGTTGGTGAGCAGTTCTTC. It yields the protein CASSKSAGGVGEQFF.